Listed here is a single TCR beta chain. The same CDR3 can be traced to other DNA sequences in this sample. The data were taken from a study of tumour-infiltrating T cells in Burkitt lymphoma. Study information: Survival, overall and progression-free, tracked with productive clonality.

This CDR3 contains 11 residues. Germline V gene sequence: CDR1 MNHEY, CDR2 SMNVEV (reference sequence). V gave up 3 bases and J gave up 3 bases, with 3 bases separating them. Profiling relied on immunoSEQ multiplex PCR, and the TCRdb table lists in-frame clones only, not all of them. The repertoire holds 11,000 to 15,000 clones, 75% seen once, with about 7.7% in the top ten. This TCR came from a human donor with diffuse large B-cell lymphoma. The specimen sequenced was tumor tissue. The V call is TRBV27, the J call TRBJ2-7; D remains unclear. The CDR3 here is CASSFNYEQYF. CDR3 nucleotides: TGTGCCAGCAGTTTCAACTACGAGCAGTACTTC.